The 21 T cell receptor beta chains given below trace back to one sample, sequenced in a study of blood T cell repertoires in COVID-19. Libraries were prepared by immunoSEQ multiplex PCR; TCRdb keeps only in-frame clonotypes and omits some of them. This sample yields roughly 210,000 clones, of which 84% are seen a single time; about 10% belongs to the top ten. The source material was peripheral blood. These receptors were taken from a woman aged 80 or over with COVID-19, enrolled during active disease.

This clone came up once. The CDR3 is CASSGQQGYYGYTF. CDR3 DNA sequence: TGTGCCAGCAGTGGGCAACAGGGGTACTATGGCTACACCTTC. The genes are TRBV28 and TRBJ1-2; 7 nucleotides agree with TRBD1. The V gene's germline CDR1 is MDHEN and CDR2 SYDVKM. Trimming took 5 bases from V and 3 from J; bases not matched to a gene: 6. The CDR3 spans 14 residues.

The chain employs TRBV5-4 and TRBJ1-1; 7 nucleotides align to TRBD1. The CDR3 extends over 14 amino acids. Germline V gene sequence: CDR1 SGHNT, CDR2 YYREEE (reference sequence). Trimming removed 0 bases from V and 5 bases from J; junction bases left unmatched: 4. CDR3 sequence (DNA): TGTGCCAGCAGCTTGGAGGGGGCGAATACTGAAGCTTTCTTT. Translation: CASSLEGANTEAFF.

A remark on this clone: This CDR3 is also generated by other DNA sequences in the sample. This chain joins TRBV3-1 (or the pseudogene TRBV3-2) and TRBJ1-2; D is unclear. The CDR3 loop spans 11 amino acids. Trimming cost V 0 bases and J 8 bases, with 4 bases left between them. Germline V CDR1 and CDR2: LGHDT, YNNKEL (reference sequence). The chain's CDR3 is CASSQDVGYTF. As DNA, the CDR3 is TGTGCCAGCAGCCAAGATGTAGGCTACACCTTC.

The V and J genes are TRBV18 and TRBJ2-3; no firm D call. Trimming removed 1 base at V and 4 bases at J, with 15 bases between. The CDR3 length is 16 residues. CDR1 is KGHSH, CDR2 LQKENI, per germline. CDR3 sequence reads: CASSPQQVQSPDTQYF. The CDR3 nucleotides are TGTGCCAGCTCACCACAGCAGGTTCAGAGCCCAGATACGCAGTATTTT.

The rearrangement uses TRBV3-1 (or the pseudogene TRBV3-2) and TRBJ1-1; D possibly corresponds to TRBD1 (6 bases). V lost 4 bases to trimming and J lost 4 bases, with 22 bases between them. CDR3 length equals 17 residues. CDR1 is LGHDT and CDR2 is YNNKEL in the germline V gene (reference sequence). Here the CDR3 DNA reads TGTGCCAGCAGCCCCTCAAGGGGGGGGCGGAGGAGCACTGAAGCTTTCTTT. Translation: CASSPSRGGRRSTEAFF.

The rearrangement links TRBV27 to TRBJ1-4, with a tentative D call TRBD1 (5 bases). The CDR3 covers 15 residues. Germline assignment: CDR1 MNHEY and CDR2 SMNVEV (reference sequence). The V end was cut by 1 base, the J end by 7 bases, with 13 bases between. CDR3 region: CASSLWGRVGEKLFF. DNA of the CDR3: TGTGCCAGCAGTTTATGGGGCAGGGTTGGTGAAAAACTGTTTTTT.

The chain couples TRBV18 to TRBJ2-1; 14 bases fit TRBD2. Germline V gene sequence: CDR1 KGHSH, CDR2 LQKENI. The CDR3 runs to 16 residues. V lost 3 bases to trimming and J lost 6 bases; unmatched junction nucleotides: 4. The CDR3: CASSPRLAGGINEQFF. The CDR3 nucleotides are TGTGCCAGCTCACCGCGACTAGCGGGGGGGATCAATGAGCAGTTCTTC. Full variable domain (outside the CDR3, taken from reference TRBV18 and TRBJ2-1): NAGVMQNPRHLVRRRGQEARLRCSPMKGHSHVYWYRQLPEEGLKFMVYLQKENIIDESGMPKERFSAEFPKEGPSILRIQQVVRGDSAAYFCASSPRLAGGINEQFFGPGTRLTVL.

The chain uses TRBV5-1 and TRBJ1-2; D may be TRBD1 (6 bases). This CDR3 has 14 residues. Deletions cut 4 bases from V and 4 bases from J, with 14 bases between. Germline assignment: CDR1 SGHRS and CDR2 YFSETQ. The CDR3 spells CASSPPGGPYGYTF. The CDR3 nucleotides are TGCGCCAGCAGCCCCCCGGGGGGGCCCTATGGCTACACCTTC. Full variable domain (missing parts from reference TRBV5-1 and TRBJ1-2): KAGVTQTPRYLIKTRGQQVTLSCSPISGHRSVSWYQQTPGQGLQFLFEYFSETQRNKGNFPGRFSGRQFSNSRSEMNVSTLELGDSALYLCASSPPGGPYGYTFGSGTRLTVV.

This clone was counted once. This chain connects TRBV27 to TRBJ2-2; no clear D gene. V was pared by 3 bases and J by 7 bases, with 9 bases between. The CDR3 has 13 amino acids. CDR1 and CDR2 (germline): MNHEY, SMNVEV (reference sequence). The CDR3: CASSFWSVGELFF. The CDR3 bases are TGTGCCAGCAGTTTTTGGAGTGTCGGGGAGCTGTTTTTT.

The chain has TRBV12-3 or TRBV12-4 and TRBJ2-3; no clear D. V lost 6 bases and J lost 2, with 6 bases in between. CDR3 size: 12 residues. CDR3 amino acids: CASSQATDTQYF. In nucleotides, the CDR3 is TGTGCCAGCAGCCAGGCCACAGATACGCAGTATTTT.

This clone was picked up one time. The chain joins TRBV19 to TRBJ2-2; 12 nucleotides match TRBD2. CDR1 and CDR2 from the germline V gene are LNHDA and SQIVND (reference sequence). The CDR3 is made up of 16 amino acids. J lost 6 bases, V lost 3 bases, and 5 bases had no gene match. The CDR3 coding sequence is TGTGCCAGTAGTATGGCTAGCGGGGGGGTAGCCGGGGAGCTGTTTTTT. This sequence encodes CASSMASGGVAGELFF.

The chain uses TRBV6-2 or TRBV6-3 and TRBJ2-2; a possible D gene is TRBD2 (6 bases). Germline lookup yields CDR1 MNHEY and CDR2 SVGEGT. Trimming took 5 bases from V and 7 from J, leaving 14 bases between them. The CDR3 loop spans 14 amino acids. The chain's CDR3 is CASSRPATSGELFF. Written as DNA, the CDR3 is TGTGCCAGCAGTCGCCCCGCGACTAGCGGGGAGCTGTTTTTT.

On this clone: Other DNA sequences of this sample code for an identical CDR3. This chain connects TRBV5-1 to TRBJ1-1; tentative D call: TRBD1 (5 bases). Germline V gene data show CDR1 as SGHRS and CDR2 as YFSETQ. This CDR3 region has 13 residues. The germline V and J ends were trimmed by 4 bases and 5 bases, with 12 bases remaining between them. CDR3 sequence (DNA): TGCGCCAGCAGCCTGGGGGAGGGGACTGAAGCTTTCTTT. This codes for CASSLGEGTEAFF.

J is TRBJ1-4 and V is TRBV30, with 10 bases fitting TRBD1. The CDR3 has 13 residues. Germline loops: CDR1 GTSNPN, CDR2 SVGIG (reference sequence). Losses at the gene ends were 5 bases for V and 5 bases for J; bases not matched to a gene: 2. In DNA form, the CDR3 reads TGTGCCTGGGCGACAGGGGGCAATGAAAAACTGTTTTTT. It encodes CAWATGGNEKLFF.

V is TRBV19 and J is TRBJ2-7; 7 positions match TRBD2. This CDR3 has 14 residues. Per the germline V gene, CDR1 is LNHDA and CDR2 is SQIVND (reference sequence). Trimming removed 5 bases from V and 2 bases from J; junction bases left unmatched: 6. The CDR3 bases are TGTGCCAGTAGTCCTTCGGGGGGAGCCTACGAGCAGTACTTC. Its translation: CASSPSGGAYEQYF.

This clone has just one count. CDR3 in amino acids: CASSLGDRVNNSPLHF. The CDR3 DNA reads as TGCGCCAGCAGCTTGGGGGACAGGGTCAATAATTCACCCCTCCACTTT. The chain employs TRBV5-1 and TRBJ1-6, with TRBD1 identical over 9 bases. Germline assignment: CDR1 SGHRS and CDR2 YFSETQ. The trim removed 0 bases at V and 5 bases at J, leaving 3 bases unmatched. The CDR3 is 16 residues long.

The chain combines TRBV7-9 with TRBJ2-7; 7 bases align to TRBD1. The CDR3 extends over 14 amino acids. The V gene's germline CDR1 is SEHNR and CDR2 FQNEAQ (reference sequence). V shed 1 base, J shed 3 bases, and the junction held 3 bases outside the gene matches. CDR3 sequence reads: CASSLGQGRYEQYF. The CDR3, as DNA: TGTGCCAGCAGCTTAGGACAGGGACGCTACGAGCAGTACTTC.

The rearrangement links TRBV11-2 to TRBJ2-5, with 11 bases identical to TRBD2. This CDR3 spans 15 amino acids. V lost 4 bases, J lost 2 bases, and 3 bases stayed unmatched. Germline V lookup: CDR1 SGHAT, CDR2 FQNNGV. The CDR3 DNA reads TGTGCCAGCAGCTCGTTAGCGGGGGGGCAAGAGACCCAGTACTTC. Its protein product is CASSSLAGGQETQYF.

The genes are TRBV6-2 or TRBV6-3 and TRBJ2-1; D is possibly TRBD1 (6 bases). Trimming removed 5 bases from V and 7 bases from J, with 9 bases in between. This CDR3 is built from 12 residues. The germline V gene encodes CDR1 MNHEY and CDR2 SVGEGT. The CDR3 loop reads CASSRTANEQFF. The CDR3 DNA follows: TGTGCCAGCAGTCGGACAGCAAATGAGCAGTTCTTC.

The DNA of the CDR3 is TGTGCCAGTAGTTCCCAGGGTGACAAAAACATTCAGTACTTC. Translating gives CASSSQGDKNIQYF. The V and J genes are TRBV19 and TRBJ2-4, with D tentatively TRBD1 (5 bases). Trimming took 5 bases from V and 3 from J, leaving 11 bases between them. Looked up from germline, CDR1 is LNHDA and CDR2 is SQIVND (reference sequence). The CDR3 spans 14 residues.

The chain uses TRBV13 and TRBJ1-1, with TRBD1 identical over 7 bases. The V and J ends lost 0 bases and 5 bases, in that order; junction bases with no gene match: 3. CDR3 length: 14 residues. From germline, CDR1 is PRHDT and CDR2 FYEKMQ (reference sequence). CDR3 in amino acids: CASSLGDRVTEAFF. DNA of the CDR3: TGTGCCAGCAGCTTAGGTGACAGGGTTACTGAAGCTTTCTTT.